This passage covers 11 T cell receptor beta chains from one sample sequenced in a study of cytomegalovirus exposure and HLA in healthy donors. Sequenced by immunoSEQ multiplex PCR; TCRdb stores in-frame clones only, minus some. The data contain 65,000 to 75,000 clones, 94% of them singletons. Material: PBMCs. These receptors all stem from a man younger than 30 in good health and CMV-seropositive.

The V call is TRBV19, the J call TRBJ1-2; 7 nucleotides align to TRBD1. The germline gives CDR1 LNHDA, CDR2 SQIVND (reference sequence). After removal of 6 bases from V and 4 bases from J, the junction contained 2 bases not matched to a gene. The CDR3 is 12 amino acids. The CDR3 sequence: CASSWDSYGYTF. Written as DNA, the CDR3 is TGTGCCAGTAGCTGGGACAGCTATGGCTACACCTTC.

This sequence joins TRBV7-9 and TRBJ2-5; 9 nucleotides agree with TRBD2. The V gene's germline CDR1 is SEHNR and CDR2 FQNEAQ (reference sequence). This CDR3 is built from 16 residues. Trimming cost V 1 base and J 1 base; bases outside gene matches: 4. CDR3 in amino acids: CASSLDAAGGQETQYF. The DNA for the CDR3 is TGTGCCAGCAGCTTAGACGCAGCGGGAGGCCAAGAGACCCAGTACTTC.

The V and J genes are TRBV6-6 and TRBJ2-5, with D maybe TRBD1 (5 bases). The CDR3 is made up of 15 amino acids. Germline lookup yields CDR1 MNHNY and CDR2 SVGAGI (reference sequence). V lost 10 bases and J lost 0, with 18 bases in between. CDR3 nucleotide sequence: TGTGCCACAGGGATAGACTCGCCGAACCAAGAGACCCAGTACTTC. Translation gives CATGIDSPNQETQYF.

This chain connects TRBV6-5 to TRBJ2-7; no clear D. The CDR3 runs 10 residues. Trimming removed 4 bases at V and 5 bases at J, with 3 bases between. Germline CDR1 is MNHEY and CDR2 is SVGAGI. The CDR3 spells CASSLNEQYF. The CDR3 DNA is TGTGCCAGCAGTTTAAACGAGCAGTACTTC.

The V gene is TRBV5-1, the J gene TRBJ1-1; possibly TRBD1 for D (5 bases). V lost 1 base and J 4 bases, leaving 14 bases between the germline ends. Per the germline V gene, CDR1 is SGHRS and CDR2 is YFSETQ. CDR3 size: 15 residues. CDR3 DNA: TGCGCCAGCAGCTTGTCCGCGGACGGGGGCACTGAAGCTTTCTTT. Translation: CASSLSADGGTEAFF. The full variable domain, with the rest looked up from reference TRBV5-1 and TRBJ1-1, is KAGVTQTPRYLIKTRGQQVTLSCSPISGHRSVSWYQQTPGQGLQFLFEYFSETQRNKGNFPGRFSGRQFSNSRSEMNVSTLELGDSALYLCASSLSADGGTEAFFGQGTRLTVV.

The CDR3 is CASSLGKYFYKNIQYF. The DNA for the CDR3 is TGTGCCAGCAGCTTAGGCAAATACTTCTACAAAAACATTCAGTACTTC. This chain uses TRBV11-2 with TRBJ2-4; D unclear. Germline V gene data show CDR1 as SGHAT and CDR2 as FQNNGV. The V gene lost 1 base and the J gene lost 3 bases, with 13 bases spanning the gap. This CDR3 is 16 amino acids long.

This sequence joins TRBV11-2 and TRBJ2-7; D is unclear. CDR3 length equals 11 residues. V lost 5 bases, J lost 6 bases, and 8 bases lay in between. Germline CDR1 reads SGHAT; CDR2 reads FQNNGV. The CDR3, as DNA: TGTGCCAGCAGCCCCCACAGCGAGCAGTACTTC. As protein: CASSPHSEQYF. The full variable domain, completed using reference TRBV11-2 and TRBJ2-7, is EAGVAQSPRYKIIEKRQSVAFWCNPISGHATLYWYQQILGQGPKLLIQFQNNGVVDDSQLPKDRFSAERLKGVDSTLKIQPAKLEDSAVYLCASSPHSEQYFGPGTRLTVT.

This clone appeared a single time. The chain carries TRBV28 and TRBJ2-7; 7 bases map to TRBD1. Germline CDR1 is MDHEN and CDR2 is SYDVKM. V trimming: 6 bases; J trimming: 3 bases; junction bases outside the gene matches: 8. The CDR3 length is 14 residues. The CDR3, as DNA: TGTGCCAGCAGGTCCGGGACAGCCCTCTACGAGCAGTACTTC. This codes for CASRSGTALYEQYF.

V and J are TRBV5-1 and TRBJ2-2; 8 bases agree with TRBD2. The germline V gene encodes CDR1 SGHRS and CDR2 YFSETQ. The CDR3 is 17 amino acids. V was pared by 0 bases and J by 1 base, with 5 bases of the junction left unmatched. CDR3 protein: CASSLAATSVNTGELFF. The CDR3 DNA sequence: TGCGCCAGCAGCTTGGCCGCGACTAGCGTGAACACCGGGGAGCTGTTTTTT.

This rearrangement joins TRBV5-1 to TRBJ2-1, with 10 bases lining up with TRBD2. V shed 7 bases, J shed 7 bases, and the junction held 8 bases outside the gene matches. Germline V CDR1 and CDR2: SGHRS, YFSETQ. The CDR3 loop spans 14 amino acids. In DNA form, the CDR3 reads TGCGCCAGCTCGCCCTTAGCGGGAGGTAATGAGCAGTTCTTC. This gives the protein CASSPLAGGNEQFF.

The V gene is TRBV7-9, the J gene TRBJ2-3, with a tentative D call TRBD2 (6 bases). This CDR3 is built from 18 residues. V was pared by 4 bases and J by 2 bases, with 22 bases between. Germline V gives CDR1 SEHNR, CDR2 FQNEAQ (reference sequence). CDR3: CASSSGVGGRGTTDTQYF. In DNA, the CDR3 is TGTGCCAGCAGCTCCGGCGTCGGAGGGCGGGGTACCACAGATACGCAGTATTTT.